The sequence of this TCR beta chain was determined in a study of blood T cell repertoires in COVID-19. Background on the study: The United States, Italy and Spain provided the acute and convalescent COVID-19 samples. Nucleic acid was either cDNA or gDNA, and it came from T cells, B-cell-depleted T cells, or PBMCs.

Germline values: CDR1 SGHKS, CDR2 YYEKEE (reference sequence). The CDR3 extends over 15 amino acids. V was pared by 6 bases and J by 4 bases, with 19 bases between. Original processing methods: Using reference gene primer amplification, nucleated cell counts were estimated. Generated by immunoSEQ multiplex PCR, the TCRdb table keeps only in-frame clones and is missing some. That table furnishes V, J and clone size, whereas the DNA furnished D and trimming. The sample consists of about 370,000 clones, roughly 90% of them appearing once. Enrollment of patients from Seattle took place during active infection, with longitudinal follow-up.

The sample comprised peripheral blood. The chain combines TRBV5-5 with TRBJ1-1, with D maybe TRBD1 (5 bases). This sequence was found in a woman in her 30s with COVID-19, enrolled during active disease. CDR3 bases: TGTGCCAGCATCATCTGGGCACCCGGGGGCACTGAAGCTTTCTTT. Translating it yields CASIIWAPGGTEAFF.